The source of this T cell receptor beta chain is a study of blood T cell repertoires in COVID-19. Study details: Samples came from the United States, Italy and Spain, spanning acute and convalescent COVID-19. T cells, B-cell-depleted T cells, or PBMCs provided the cDNA or gDNA that served as material.

This clone was counted between two and nine times. Looked up from germline, CDR1 is GTSNPN and CDR2 is SVGIG (reference sequence). V was pared by 0 bases and J by 7 bases, with 6 bases of the junction left unmatched. The CDR3 has 14 residues. Original processing methods: Reference gene primer amplification gave nucleated cell count estimates. The repertoire was sequenced with immunoSEQ multiplex PCR; TCRdb's copy has only in-frame clones and lacks some. D and trimming come from the DNA, and the V and J calls and clone size come from that table. Here the sample spans around 290,000 clones, approximately 87% being singletons.

The TCR originated in a woman between 50 and 59 years old who had recovered from COVID-19. The chain recombines TRBV30 with TRBJ1-2; 9 bases are shared with TRBD1. The sample comprised peripheral blood. The CDR3 loop is CAWSVTGTGIGYTF. CDR3 DNA sequence: TGTGCCTGGAGTGTTACCGGGACAGGGATTGGCTACACCTTC.